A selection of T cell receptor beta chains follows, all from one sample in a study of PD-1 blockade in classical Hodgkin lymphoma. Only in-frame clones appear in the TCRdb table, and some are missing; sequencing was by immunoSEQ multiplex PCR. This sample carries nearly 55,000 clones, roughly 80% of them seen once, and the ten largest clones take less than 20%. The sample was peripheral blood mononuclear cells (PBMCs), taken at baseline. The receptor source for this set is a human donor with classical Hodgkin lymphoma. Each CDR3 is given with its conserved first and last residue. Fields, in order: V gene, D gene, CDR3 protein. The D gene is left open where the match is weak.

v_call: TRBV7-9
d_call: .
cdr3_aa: CASSLPPSYEQYF

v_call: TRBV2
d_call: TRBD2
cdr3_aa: CASTLLGRGGIYEQYF

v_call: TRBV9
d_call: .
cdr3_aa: CASSVGQQIDQPQHF

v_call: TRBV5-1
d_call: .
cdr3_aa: CASSLALGYTEAFF

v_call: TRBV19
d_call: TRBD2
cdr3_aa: CASSVGTSGRVYTQYF

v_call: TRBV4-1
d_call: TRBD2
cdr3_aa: CASSQLGLAGGEQETQYF

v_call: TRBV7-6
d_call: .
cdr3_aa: CASSPTGTNTGELFF

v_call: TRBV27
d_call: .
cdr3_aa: CASSLNRPRSTDTQYF

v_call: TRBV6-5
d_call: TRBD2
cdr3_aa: CASSSGLAGKTDTQYF

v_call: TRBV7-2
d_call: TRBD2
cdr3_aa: CASSLEGTSGGYEQYF

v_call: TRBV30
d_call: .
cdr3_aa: CAWSVIGGFRVEQFF

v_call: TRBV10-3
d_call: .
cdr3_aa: CAISLANPSTDTQYF

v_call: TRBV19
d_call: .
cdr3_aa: CASRPFGRQSSSGNTIYF

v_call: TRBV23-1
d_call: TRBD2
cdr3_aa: CASLTAEREASDTQYF

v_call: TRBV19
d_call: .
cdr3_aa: CASSFETTNTGELFF

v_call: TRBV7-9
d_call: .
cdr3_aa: CASSPPWDRKYNEQFF

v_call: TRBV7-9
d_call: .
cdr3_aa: CASSLTSSYEQYF

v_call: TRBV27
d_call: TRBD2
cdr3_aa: CASSFTGGRQETQYF

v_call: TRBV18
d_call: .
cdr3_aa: CASSPGMDNEQFF

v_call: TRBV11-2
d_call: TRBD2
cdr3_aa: CASSHPLAVKNIQYF

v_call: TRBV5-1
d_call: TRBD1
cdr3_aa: CASSFDTGVGEKLFF

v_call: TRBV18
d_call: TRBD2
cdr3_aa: CASSPGLAGAETQYF

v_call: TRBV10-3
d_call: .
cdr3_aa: CAISARLEIRPGYEQYF

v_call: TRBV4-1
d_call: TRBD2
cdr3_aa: CASRGAGGRGETQYF

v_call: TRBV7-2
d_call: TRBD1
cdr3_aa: CASSSDRPPNTGELFF

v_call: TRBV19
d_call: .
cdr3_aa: CASSISGSRADTQYF

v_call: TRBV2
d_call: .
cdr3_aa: CASSSGTGRGANVLTF

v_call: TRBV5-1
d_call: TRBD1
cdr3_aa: CASSQTGGPSYEQYF

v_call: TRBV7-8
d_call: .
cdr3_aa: CASSLGAGDQPQHF

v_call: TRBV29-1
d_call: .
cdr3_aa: CSAIMDGTSYNEQFF

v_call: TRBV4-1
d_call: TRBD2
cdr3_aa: CASSQGWVAGGTQYF

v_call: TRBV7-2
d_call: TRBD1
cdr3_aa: CASSSRTGNYGYTF

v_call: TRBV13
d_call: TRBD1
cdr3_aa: CASSSRTGVSAKNIQYF

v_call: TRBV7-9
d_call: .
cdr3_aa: CASSHNVYEQYF

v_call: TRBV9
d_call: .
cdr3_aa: CASSVNAPGEQYF

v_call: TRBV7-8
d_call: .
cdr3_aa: CASSGIGPTGELFF

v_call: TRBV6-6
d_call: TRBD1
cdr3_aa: CASSPRTGPSGYTF

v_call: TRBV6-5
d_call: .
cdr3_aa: CASSPTVSGGYTF

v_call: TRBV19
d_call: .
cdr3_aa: CASSIEGGGRNQPQHF

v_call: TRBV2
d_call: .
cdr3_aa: CAAGNYEQYF

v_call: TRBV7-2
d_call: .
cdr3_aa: CASSARDIQYF

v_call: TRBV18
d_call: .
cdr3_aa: CASSPGGAVVADTEAFF

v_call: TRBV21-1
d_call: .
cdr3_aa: CASSKVTANTGELFF

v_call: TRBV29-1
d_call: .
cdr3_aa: CSVGAATSGNTIYF

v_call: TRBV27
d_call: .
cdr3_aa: CASSFSGFYNEQFF

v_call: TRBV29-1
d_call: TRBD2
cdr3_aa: CSVPSGSQNEQFF

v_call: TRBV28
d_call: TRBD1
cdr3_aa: CASSPGQGYYNEQFF

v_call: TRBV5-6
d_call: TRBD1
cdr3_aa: CASSRNRGRGGYTF

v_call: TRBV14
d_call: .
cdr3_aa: CASSPRRGDTQYF

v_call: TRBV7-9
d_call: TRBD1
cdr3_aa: CASSLMTGAGDTEAFF

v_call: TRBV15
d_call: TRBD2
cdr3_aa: CATREGLAEYNEQFF

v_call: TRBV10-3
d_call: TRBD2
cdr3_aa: CAISEPLGLAGSNEQFF

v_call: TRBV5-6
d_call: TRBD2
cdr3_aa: CASRNGGRSETQYF

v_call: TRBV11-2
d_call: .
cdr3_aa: CASSLAGNTEAFF

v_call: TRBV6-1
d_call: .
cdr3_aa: CASRNQGTLYNEQFF